A selection of T cell receptor beta chains follows, all from one sample in a study of regulatory T cells. Sequenced by immunoSEQ multiplex PCR; TCRdb stores in-frame clones only, minus some. The sample shows about 23,000 clones, approximately 91% of them seen only once. The sample was conventional CD4+ T cells sorted from blood. All receptors derive from a child aged 10 to 17 with CD3G deficiency. Each CDR3 is given with its conserved first and last residue. The order of the fields is V gene, J gene, clone size, D gene, CDR3 protein, CDR3 DNA. A D gene is named only where the DNA matches it firmly. Size values are once, few and many counts, or a class for expanded clones, and some rows have none.

V: TRBV28; J: TRBJ2-7; size: few; D: TRBD2; CDR3: CASSPSGKSSYEQYF; DNA: TGTGCCAGCAGTCCTAGCGGGAAGAGCTCCTACGAGCAGTACTTC
V: TRBV6-1; J: TRBJ1-4; size: once; D: -; CDR3: CASSEQSDRAKLFF; DNA: TGTGCCAGCAGTGAACAGTCGGACAGAGCAAAACTGTTTTTT
V: TRBV5-1; J: TRBJ2-3; size: -; D: TRBD2; CDR3: CASSRLAGNTDTQYF; DNA: TGCGCCAGCAGCCGGCTAGCGGGAAACACAGATACGCAGTATTTT
V: TRBV6-1; J: TRBJ1-2; size: -; D: TRBD1; CDR3: CASSVRRTGNNYGYTF; DNA: TGTGCCAGCAGTGTGAGAAGGACAGGGAACAACTATGGCTACACCTTC
V: TRBV28; J: TRBJ2-3; size: -; D: -; CDR3: CASSLTGTQTDTQYF; DNA: TGTGCCAGCAGTTTAACCGGGACACAAACAGATACGCAGTATTTT
V: TRBV5-1; J: TRBJ1-2; size: -; D: -; CDR3: CASSATVGYGYTF; DNA: TGCGCCAGCAGCGCGACAGTGGGCTATGGCTACACCTTC
V: TRBV5-1; J: TRBJ2-1; size: -; D: TRBD1; CDR3: CASSSGTGGWGEQFF; DNA: TGCGCCAGCAGCTCCGGGACAGGGGGCTGGGGGGAGCAGTTCTTC
V: TRBV30; J: TRBJ1-2; size: -; D: TRBD1; CDR3: CAWSVRGTGRYGYTF; DNA: TGTGCCTGGAGTGTACGGGGGACAGGGAGGTATGGCTACACCTTC
V: TRBV28; J: TRBJ2-7; size: -; D: TRBD2; CDR3: CASSQTGGRAYEQYF; DNA: TGTGCCAGCAGCCAAACAGGCGGGAGGGCCTACGAGCAGTACTTC
V: TRBV19; J: TRBJ2-2; size: -; D: -; CDR3: CASSIVGSRPGELFF; DNA: TGTGCCAGTAGTATAGTGGGCTCCAGGCCCGGGGAGCTGTTTTTT
V: TRBV10-3; J: TRBJ2-3; size: -; D: -; CDR3: CAISESRDTQYF; DNA: TGTGCCATCAGTGAGTCTAGAGATACGCAGTATTTT
V: TRBV6-1; J: TRBJ2-7; size: -; D: TRBD1; CDR3: CASSGQGALYEQYF; DNA: TGTGCCAGCAGCGGACAGGGGGCCCTCTACGAGCAGTACTTC
V: TRBV28; J: TRBJ2-7; size: -; D: -; CDR3: CASSFWAGNEQYF; DNA: TGTGCCAGCAGTTTCTGGGCAGGGAACGAGCAGTACTTC
V: TRBV7-9; J: TRBJ2-3; size: -; D: -; CDR3: CASSLARVTDTQYF; DNA: TGTGCCAGCAGCTTAGCGCGGGTCACAGATACGCAGTATTTT
V: TRBV5-1; J: TRBJ2-7; size: -; D: -; CDR3: CASSLDPGPTYEQYF; DNA: TGCGCCAGCAGCTTGGATCCGGGCCCTACCTACGAGCAGTACTTC
V: TRBV5-1; J: TRBJ1-1; size: once; D: -; CDR3: CASSSSAVNTEAFF; DNA: TGCGCCAGCAGCTCCTCGGCGGTGAACACTGAAGCTTTCTTT
V: TRBV6-1; J: TRBJ2-3; size: -; D: TRBD2; CDR3: CASSVGLAGGDTQYF; DNA: TGTGCCAGCAGTGTTGGACTAGCGGGAGGAGATACGCAGTATTTT
V: TRBV5-1; J: TRBJ2-2; size: once; D: -; CDR3: CASSLRPEGTGELFF; DNA: TGCGCCAGCAGCCTCCGACCTGAGGGAACCGGGGAGCTGTTTTTT
V: TRBV6-1; J: TRBJ1-6; size: -; D: TRBD1; CDR3: CASTWTGGSPLHF; DNA: TGTGCCAGCACCTGGACAGGGGGTTCACCCCTCCACTTT
V: TRBV5-1; J: TRBJ2-1; size: -; D: TRBD2; CDR3: CASSLRLAGGHNEQFF; DNA: TGCGCCAGCAGCTTGAGGCTAGCGGGAGGACACAATGAGCAGTTCTTC
V: TRBV7-9; J: TRBJ2-5; size: -; D: TRBD2; CDR3: CASARGTGLSQETQYF; DNA: TGTGCCAGCGCACGGGGGACGGGACTATCACAAGAGACCCAGTACTTC
V: TRBV6-1; J: TRBJ2-7; size: -; D: -; CDR3: CASRDRLLNEQYF; DNA: TGTGCCAGCAGGGACCGCCTACTCAACGAGCAGTACTTC